Each of the 11 T cell receptor beta chains below was sequenced from the same sample in a study of radiation and T cells in renal cell carcinoma. Time point described: blood 2 weeks post-SBRT. The treatment here: 15 Gy SBRT to primary tumor, nephrectomy 4 weeks later. Clones were read by immunoSEQ multiplex PCR, and TCRdb kept only the in-frame ones, dropping some. The table records some 120,000 clones, 70% to 90% of them present only once. The starting material was blood, obtained from a patient whose treatment included radiotherapy and nephrectomy. The receptors originated from a woman in her 70s with renal cell carcinoma.

This clone has only one observation. The identical CDR3 is also encoded by other nucleotide sequences in the sample. The rearrangement uses TRBV5-6 and TRBJ1-2; no definite D call. Looked up from germline, CDR1 is SGHDT and CDR2 is YYEEEE. The CDR3 has 13 amino acids. V was trimmed by 0 bases and J by 7 bases, leaving 10 bases between them. The CDR3, as DNA: TGTGCCAGCAGCTTGGTGGCAGGCGTTGGCTACACCTTC. Residues: CASSLVAGVGYTF.

V is TRBV4-2 and J is TRBJ2-2; 8 bases line up with TRBD2. The V gene's germline CDR1 is LGHNA and CDR2 YNFKEQ. V was pared by 4 bases and J by 4 bases, with 14 bases of the junction left unmatched. The CDR3 is 18 amino acids. In nucleotides, the CDR3 is TGTGCCAGCAGCCCCCTCCCGGGGGGGCAAACGGGCACCGGGGAGCTGTTTTTT. Translated: CASSPLPGGQTGTGELFF.

The chain joins TRBV18 to TRBJ1-1; tentative D call: TRBD1 (6 bases). CDR3 length: 13 amino acids. The V end lost 3 bases, the J end lost 3 bases, and 8 bases lay between the germline ends. Germline lookup yields CDR1 KGHSH and CDR2 LQKENI. The CDR3 region is CASSPYRDTEAFF. For the CDR3, the DNA is TGTGCCAGCTCACCCTACAGGGACACTGAAGCTTTCTTT.

The chain couples TRBV20-1 to TRBJ1-3; the D is unclear. The CDR3 has 11 amino acids. Deletions cut 5 bases from V and 0 bases from J, with 2 bases between. Per germline, CDR1 DFQATT and CDR2 SNEGSKA (reference sequence). The CDR3 here is CSADSGNTIYF. In DNA, the CDR3 is TGCAGTGCTGACTCTGGAAACACCATATATTTT.

The chain recombines TRBV13 with TRBJ2-5; D perhaps matches TRBD1 (7 bases). Germline V gene sequence: CDR1 PRHDT, CDR2 FYEKMQ (reference sequence). The CDR3 extends over 13 amino acids. V lost 4 bases to trimming and J lost 6 bases, with 12 bases between them. The DNA for the CDR3 is TGTGCCAGCAGCTCAGGGGGAGGAAAGACCCAGTACTTC. It encodes CASSSGGGKTQYF. The variable domain in full, with the rest retrieved from reference TRBV13 and TRBJ2-5, is AAGVIQSPRHLIKEKRETATLKCYPIPRHDTVYWYQQGPGQDPQFLISFYEKMQSDKGSIPDRFSAQQFSDYHSELNMSSLELGDSALYFCASSSGGGKTQYFGPGTRLLVL.

This chain uses TRBV7-8 with TRBJ1-1; 7 positions agree with TRBD1. The CDR3 covers 12 residues. After removal of 2 bases from V and 8 bases from J, the junction contained 2 bases not matched to a gene. CDR1 and CDR2 from the germline V gene are SGHVS and FQNEAQ. The CDR3 protein is CASSLNRGEAFF. CDR3 sequence (DNA): TGTGCCAGCAGCTTAAACAGGGGCGAAGCTTTCTTT.

V usage is TRBV28 and J usage is TRBJ1-5, with 8 nucleotides matching TRBD1. The CDR3 is 15 residues long. V lost 5 bases and J lost 7; bases outside the gene matches: 10. Germline CDR1 reads MDHEN; CDR2 reads SYDVKM. In DNA, the CDR3 is TGTGCCAGCAGTCGCTACACAGGGGGAGGGCAGCCCCAGCATTTT. Translation gives CASSRYTGGGQPQHF.

The chain joins TRBV4-3 to TRBJ1-1, with TRBD1 identical over 9 bases. The CDR3 loop spans 14 amino acids. V shed 1 base and J 7 bases; nucleotides not matched to a gene: 4. In germline, CDR1 is LGHNA, CDR2 YSLEER. CDR3 coding DNA: TGCGCCAGCAGCCAAGCGGACAGGGGAGATGAAGCTTTCTTT. Translated: CASSQADRGDEAFF.

The chain is built from TRBV5-5 and TRBJ2-1; D perhaps matches TRBD2 (5 bases). The CDR3 has 12 amino acids. The V gene's germline CDR1 is SGHKS and CDR2 YYEKEE (reference sequence). Trimming stripped 2 bases from V and 8 bases from J, with 8 bases between. CDR3 DNA sequence: TGTGCCAGCAGCTTTTCCGGGGATGAGCAGTTCTTC. This sequence encodes CASSFSGDEQFF.

V is TRBV14 and J is TRBJ2-3; D ambiguous. Germline values: CDR1 SGHDN, CDR2 FVKESK. Trimming pared 1 base from V and 2 bases from J, leaving 7 bases between. The CDR3 loop spans 14 amino acids. CDR3 nucleotide sequence: TGTGCCAGCAGCCAAGCCGTGTACACAGATACGCAGTATTTT. This translates into CASSQAVYTDTQYF.

This clone occurred a few times. This chain connects TRBV4-1 to TRBJ2-2; 10 bases map to TRBD1. The V and J ends lost 8 bases and 2 bases, in that order; junction bases with no gene match: 14. The CDR3 contains 18 residues. Per the germline V gene, CDR1 is MGHRA and CDR2 is YSYEKL. The CDR3 here is CASQGQGLRFTNTGELFF. DNA of the CDR3: TGCGCCAGCCAGGGACAGGGGCTGAGATTTACTAACACCGGGGAGCTGTTTTTT.